This T cell receptor (beta chain) derives from a study of blood T cell repertoires in COVID-19. The overall study: Collection of acute and convalescent COVID-19 samples took place in the United States, Italy and Spain.

V was clipped by 2 bases and J by 4 bases; unmatched bases: 5. This CDR3 comprises 14 residues. Germline loops: CDR1 SGHRS, CDR2 YFSETQ. As handled by the study authors: For nucleated cells, counts were estimated from reference gene primer amplification. Profiling relied on immunoSEQ multiplex PCR, and the TCRdb table lists in-frame clones only, not all of them. V, J and clone size are taken as reported in that table, and D and trimming were inferred from the DNA itself. The table has around 250,000 clones, approximately 80% seen once. The chain combines TRBV5-1 with TRBJ1-2, with 7 bases aligning to TRBD1. The TCR comes from a man aged 25 to 45 who had recovered from COVID-19. Sequenced material: peripheral blood. The CDR3 DNA follows: TGCGCCAGCAGCTTTGTTGGGGACAGCTATGGCTACACCTTC. Translation gives CASSFVGDSYGYTF.